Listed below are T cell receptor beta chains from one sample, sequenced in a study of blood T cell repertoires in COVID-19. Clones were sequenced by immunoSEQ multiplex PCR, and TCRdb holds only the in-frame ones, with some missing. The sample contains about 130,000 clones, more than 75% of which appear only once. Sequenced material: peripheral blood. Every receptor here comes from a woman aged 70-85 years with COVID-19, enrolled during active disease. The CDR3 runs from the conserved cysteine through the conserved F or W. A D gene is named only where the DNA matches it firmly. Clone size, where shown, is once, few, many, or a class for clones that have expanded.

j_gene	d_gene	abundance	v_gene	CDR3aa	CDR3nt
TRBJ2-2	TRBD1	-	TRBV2	CASRDPGQGRFGGELFF	TGTGCCAGCAGAGATCCGGGACAGGGCCGTTTTGGCGGGGAGCTGTTTTTT
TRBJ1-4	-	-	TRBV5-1	CASSTQSNEKLFF	TGCGCCAGCAGCACCCAGTCTAATGAAAAACTGTTTTTT
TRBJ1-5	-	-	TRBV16	CASSLGGYQPQHF	TGTGCCAGCAGCCTTGGGGGGTATCAGCCCCAGCATTTT
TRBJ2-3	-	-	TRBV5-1	CASSLGRAGGSANTQYF	TGCGCCAGCAGCTTGGGGCGAGCGGGCGGGTCCGCAAATACGCAGTATTTT
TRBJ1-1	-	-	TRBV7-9	CASSSAPVETEAFF	TGTGCCAGCAGCTCAGCCCCAGTGGAGACTGAAGCTTTCTTT
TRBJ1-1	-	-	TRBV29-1	CSVEEGRGEAFF	TGCAGCGTTGAAGAAGGCAGGGGTGAAGCTTTCTTT
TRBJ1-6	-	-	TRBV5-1	CASSLASDSPLHF	TGCGCCAGCAGCTTGGCCTCAGATTCACCCCTCCACTTT
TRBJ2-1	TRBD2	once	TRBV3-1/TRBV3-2	CASSTRTSGRVNEQFF	TGTGCCAGCAGCACACGTACTAGCGGGCGCGTAAATGAGCAGTTCTTC
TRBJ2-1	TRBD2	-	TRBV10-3	CAITTSGLSEQFF	TGTGCCATCACCACTAGCGGACTATCTGAGCAGTTCTTC
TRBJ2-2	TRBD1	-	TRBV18	CASSIPGQGTGELFF	TGTGCCAGCTCAATACCGGGACAGGGCACCGGGGAGCTGTTTTTT
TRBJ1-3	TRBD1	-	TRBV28	CASSLIPDRASGNTIYF	TGTGCCAGCAGTTTAATCCCCGACAGGGCTTCTGGAAACACCATATATTTT
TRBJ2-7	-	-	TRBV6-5	CASKGTGSSYEQYF	TGTGCCAGCAAAGGAACAGGGTCCTCCTACGAGCAGTACTTC
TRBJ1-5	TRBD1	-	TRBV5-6	CASSLFWAGGTYSNQPQHF	TGTGCCAGCAGCTTGTTTTGGGCAGGGGGCACATATAGCAATCAGCCCCAGCATTTT
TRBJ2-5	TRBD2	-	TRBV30	CAWSPPHSGGAETQYF	TGTGCCTGGAGTCCGCCACATAGCGGGGGAGCGGAGACCCAGTACTTC
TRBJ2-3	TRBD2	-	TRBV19	CASRGGQGTSGGARRTDTQYF	TGTGCCAGCCGGGGCGGACAGGGTACTAGCGGGGGGGCCCGCCGCACAGATACGCAGTATTTT
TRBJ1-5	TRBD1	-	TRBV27	CASSWDRNNQPQHF	TGTGCCAGCAGTTGGGACAGGAATAATCAGCCCCAGCATTTT
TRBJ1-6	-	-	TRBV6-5	CASSFKGTDNSPLHF	TGTGCCAGCAGTTTCAAGGGGACTGATAATTCACCCCTCCACTTT
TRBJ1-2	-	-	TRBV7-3	CASSLTHGQATRSLYGYTF	TGTGCCAGCAGCTTAACCCATGGGCAGGCTACCCGCTCTCTCTATGGCTACACCTTC
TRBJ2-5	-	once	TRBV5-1	CASSLATQETQYF	TGCGCCAGCAGCTTGGCCACACAAGAGACCCAGTACTTC
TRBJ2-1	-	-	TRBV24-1	CATRMSGYNEQFF	TGTGCCACCAGGATGTCCGGGTACAATGAGCAGTTCTTC
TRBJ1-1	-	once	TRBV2	CASSLTGTEAFF	TGTGCCAGCAGTTTGACTGGGACTGAAGCTTTCTTT
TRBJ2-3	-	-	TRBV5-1	CASSRAPGAYTDTQYF	TGCGCCAGCAGCAGAGCTCCGGGAGCCTACACAGATACGCAGTATTTT
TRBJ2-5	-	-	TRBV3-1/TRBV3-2	CASSQGYTGSTTQYF	TGTGCCAGCAGCCAAGGGTATACAGGTAGTACGACCCAGTACTTC
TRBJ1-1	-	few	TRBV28	CASSSGGETPRAFF	TGTGCCAGCAGTTCCGGCGGGGAGACGCCGAGAGCTTTCTTT
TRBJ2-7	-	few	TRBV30	CAWSVGGKSYEQYF	TGTGCCTGGAGTGTTGGGGGGAAGTCCTACGAGCAGTACTTC
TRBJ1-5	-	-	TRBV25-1	CASSPPGTIDQPQHF	TGTGCCAGCAGTCCACCGGGGACTATTGATCAGCCCCAGCATTTT
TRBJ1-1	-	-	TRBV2	CASRGGMNTEAFF	TGTGCCAGCAGAGGGGGAATGAACACTGAAGCTTTCTTT
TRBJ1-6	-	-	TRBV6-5	CASKTRDYNSPLHF	TGTGCCAGCAAGACCCGGGATTATAATTCACCCCTCCACTTT
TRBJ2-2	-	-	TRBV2	CASSDGSPGELFF	TGTGCCAGCAGTGATGGGAGCCCCGGGGAGCTGTTTTTT
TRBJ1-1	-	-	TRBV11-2	CASSLDRLSNTEAFF	TGTGCCAGCAGCTTAGACAGACTTTCGAACACTGAAGCTTTCTTT
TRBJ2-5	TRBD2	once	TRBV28	CASSSAGRGRETQYF	TGTGCCAGCAGTTCCGCAGGGCGGGGGAGAGAGACCCAGTACTTC
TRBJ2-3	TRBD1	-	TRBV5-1	CASSSLQGASDTQYF	TGCGCCAGCAGCTCCTTACAGGGGGCATCGGATACGCAGTATTTT
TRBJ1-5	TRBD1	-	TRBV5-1	CASSLGGQGNQPQHF	TGCGCCAGCAGCTTGGGGGGACAGGGAAATCAGCCCCAGCATTTT
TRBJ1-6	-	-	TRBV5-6	CASSLATGMNSPLHF	TGTGCCAGCAGCTTGGCCACGGGGATGAATTCACCCCTCCACTTT
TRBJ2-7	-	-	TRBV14	CASSPRGYEQYF	TGTGCCAGCAGCCCCAGGGGATACGAGCAGTACTTC
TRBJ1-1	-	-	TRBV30	CAWSPYYDRNTEAFF	TGTGCCTGGAGTCCGTACTATGACAGGAACACTGAAGCTTTCTTT
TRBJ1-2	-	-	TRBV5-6	CASSFQGNYGYTF	TGTGCCAGCAGCTTTCAGGGGAACTATGGCTACACCTTC
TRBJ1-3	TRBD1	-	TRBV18	CASSPLNTGEVGNTIYF	TGTGCCAGCTCACCGCTGAATACAGGGGAAGTTGGAAACACCATATATTTT
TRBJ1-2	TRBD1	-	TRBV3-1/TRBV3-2	CASSQEQGAFGYTF	TGTGCCAGCAGCCAAGAACAGGGGGCCTTCGGCTACACCTTC
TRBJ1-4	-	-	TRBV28	CASSGRWELFF	TGTGCCAGCAGTGGCAGGTGGGAACTGTTTTTT
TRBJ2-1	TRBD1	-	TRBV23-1	CASSQYPGTGKADEQFF	TGCGCCAGCAGTCAATACCCAGGGACAGGGAAGGCCGATGAGCAGTTCTTC
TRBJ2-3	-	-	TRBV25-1	CASSGASTDTQYF	TGTGCCAGCAGTGGGGCGAGCACAGATACGCAGTATTTT
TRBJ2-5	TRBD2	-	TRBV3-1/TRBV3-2	CASSRGGYQETQYF	TGTGCCAGCAGCCGGGGGGGGTATCAAGAGACCCAGTACTTC
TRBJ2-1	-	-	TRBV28	CASSLGGAQQLFF	TGTGCCAGCAGTTTGGGGGGGGCCCAGCAGTTGTTCTTC
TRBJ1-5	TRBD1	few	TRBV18	CASSLAASGQGYQPQHF	TGTGCCAGCTCACTCGCCGCTTCCGGACAGGGTTACCAGCCCCAGCATTTT
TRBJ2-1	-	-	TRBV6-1	CASSENGLGGYNEQFF	TGTGCCAGCAGTGAAAACGGATTAGGGGGCTACAATGAGCAGTTCTTC